This TCR beta chain came from a study of human T cells and chemical hapten exposure. V was trimmed by 0 bases and J by 4 bases, leaving 14 bases between them. The CDR3 extends over 15 amino acids. Germline V CDR1 and CDR2: SGHRS, YFSETQ. Per the original methods: TCRs per sample had a median of approximately 98,000 and ranged from about 23,224 to 750,000. TCRdb called the RACE reads again in MiXCR, with one record for every CDR3 protein. None of the V and J calls come from the authors' own analysis; TCRdb made them. The table lists under 200,000 distinct CDR3 sequences, about 27% of them singletons. General study results and limits: The number of TCRs above 1 in 1000 frequency did not change after DPC sensitization.

In the case of this clonotype: Antigen: not known.

Documented time point: patch test 3, about 24 weeks after DPC sensitization. Regarding treatment: therapeutic diphenylcyclopropenone sensitization with weekly scalp DPC. The sequences come from whole blood, collected in connection with sensitization to the hapten diphenylcyclopropenone (DPC). The V and J genes are TRBV5-1 and TRBJ2-7; no definite D call. This TCR was recovered from a woman aged 18-30 years with alopecia areata. Some clones in this sample may be carry-over from other donors' samples. The CDR3 DNA is TGCGCCAGCAGCTTGGGTGCTTCTCCCCCTTACGAGCAGTACTTC. Translation: CASSLGASPPYEQYF.